This T cell receptor beta chain is drawn from a study of chemoradiotherapy in HPV16-positive cancers. Notes on the study in general: Functional assays defining HPV-specific T cells used only a couple of HPV16-positive patients. Non-HPV-specific T cells did not expand in tumors during treatment, whereas candidate HPV-specific clones and E7-related motifs did. For HPV16-positive patients, expanding HPV-responsive T cells associated with longer recurrence-free survival.

Profiled with immunoSEQ multiplex PCR; TCRdb holds only in-frame clones, not every one. In the table there are around 30,000 clones, 92% of which are singletons. This clone showed up just once. Its matching antigen is unknown. Here the sequenced sample was blood, taken from a patient who underwent chemoradiotherapy. The origin of this receptor is a human donor with HPV-associated anogenital cancer.

CDR3 DNA sequence: TGCGCCAGCAGCCAAGAAATCCTAGCGGGGGGGCGACAGTACTTC. Its translation is CASSQEILAGGRQYF. This chain connects TRBV4-3 to TRBJ2-5, with TRBD2 matching over 12 bases. CDR1 and CDR2 (germline): LGHNA, YSLEER. The length of the CDR3 is 15 residues. J was trimmed by 11 bases and V by 0 bases; bases with no gene match: 7.